The rows below give T cell receptor beta chains drawn from one sample of a study of shared clonotypes between healthy human individuals. The repertoire was sequenced with immunoSEQ multiplex PCR; TCRdb's copy has only in-frame clones and lacks some. The table has 2,100,000 or so clones, approximately 96% seen once. Sequencing input: naive CD4+ T cells sorted from blood. The origin of the receptors is a man younger than 30 in good health. Each CDR3 is given with its conserved first and last residue. Each record gives: D gene, V gene, clone size, J gene, CDR3 protein, CDR3 DNA. A D gene is named only where the DNA matches it firmly. The size field is filled for only some rows; it gives once, few, many or a size class.

d_call: .
v_call: TRBV19
clone_size: .
j_call: TRBJ2-1
cdr3_aa: CASSTIRETQFF
cdr3_nt: TGTGCCAGTAGTACGATCAGGGAGACGCAGTTCTTC

d_call: TRBD1
v_call: TRBV6-1
clone_size: .
j_call: TRBJ1-6
cdr3_aa: CASRETGITSPLHF
cdr3_nt: TGTGCCAGCAGGGAGACAGGGATCACTTCACCCCTCCACTTT

d_call: TRBD1
v_call: TRBV5-1
clone_size: .
j_call: TRBJ1-3
cdr3_aa: CASSLEGTASGNTIYF
cdr3_nt: TGCGCCAGCAGCTTGGAGGGGACAGCGTCTGGAAACACCATATATTTT

d_call: TRBD1
v_call: TRBV4-2
clone_size: .
j_call: TRBJ2-3
cdr3_aa: CASSHPGQEQHTDTQYF
cdr3_nt: TGTGCCAGCAGCCATCCCGGACAGGAGCAACACACAGATACGCAGTATTTT

d_call: .
v_call: TRBV19
clone_size: .
j_call: TRBJ1-5
cdr3_aa: CASSDEQTSNQPQHF
cdr3_nt: TGTGCCAGTAGTGATGAACAGACCAGCAATCAGCCCCAGCATTTT

d_call: .
v_call: TRBV4-2
clone_size: .
j_call: TRBJ2-2
cdr3_aa: CASSQGDGELFF
cdr3_nt: TGTGCCAGCAGCCAAGGGGACGGGGAGCTGTTTTTT

d_call: .
v_call: TRBV7-8
clone_size: .
j_call: TRBJ1-3
cdr3_aa: CASSRMQGRGNTIYF
cdr3_nt: TGTGCCAGCAGTCGAATGCAGGGGCGAGGAAACACCATATATTTT

d_call: .
v_call: TRBV7-2
clone_size: .
j_call: TRBJ2-7
cdr3_aa: CASSLGGPPYEQYF
cdr3_nt: TGTGCCAGCAGCTTAGGAGGGCCACCCTACGAGCAGTACTTC

d_call: .
v_call: TRBV27
clone_size: .
j_call: TRBJ1-5
cdr3_aa: CASSGGAGVSNQPQHF
cdr3_nt: TGTGCCAGCAGTGGGGGGGCAGGGGTTAGCAATCAGCCCCAGCATTTT

d_call: .
v_call: TRBV5-1
clone_size: .
j_call: TRBJ1-6
cdr3_aa: CASSLDWSSYNSPLHF
cdr3_nt: TGCGCCAGCAGCTTGGACTGGAGCTCCTATAATTCACCCCTCCACTTT

d_call: TRBD1
v_call: TRBV10-3
clone_size: .
j_call: TRBJ2-7
cdr3_aa: CAISETDRGLYSYEQYF
cdr3_nt: TGTGCCATCAGTGAGACGGACAGGGGGCTTTACTCCTACGAGCAGTACTTC

d_call: .
v_call: TRBV11-3
clone_size: .
j_call: TRBJ2-7
cdr3_aa: CASSLAAGSPYEQYF
cdr3_nt: TGTGCCAGCAGCTTAGCGGCGGGCTCGCCCTACGAGCAGTACTTC

d_call: .
v_call: TRBV6-5
clone_size: .
j_call: TRBJ1-1
cdr3_aa: CASSYKGRGVNTEAFF
cdr3_nt: TGTGCCAGCAGTTACAAGGGGCGAGGGGTGAACACTGAAGCTTTCTTT

d_call: .
v_call: TRBV6-6
clone_size: .
j_call: TRBJ1-1
cdr3_aa: CASSYQAMNTEAFF
cdr3_nt: TGTGCCAGCAGTTACCAGGCAATGAACACTGAAGCTTTCTTT

d_call: .
v_call: TRBV9
clone_size: .
j_call: TRBJ1-1
cdr3_aa: CASSWLQGWGTEAFF
cdr3_nt: TGTGCCAGCAGCTGGTTACAGGGCTGGGGCACTGAAGCTTTCTTT

d_call: .
v_call: TRBV9
clone_size: .
j_call: TRBJ2-5
cdr3_aa: CASSSRGRGVQETQYF
cdr3_nt: TGTGCCAGCAGCTCCAGGGGGCGGGGGGTCCAAGAGACCCAGTACTTC

d_call: .
v_call: TRBV29-1
clone_size: .
j_call: TRBJ2-7
cdr3_aa: CSVVGRTYEQYF
cdr3_nt: TGCAGCGTTGTCGGGCGAACCTACGAGCAGTACTTC

d_call: .
v_call: TRBV18
clone_size: .
j_call: TRBJ1-1
cdr3_aa: CASSPPSVNTEAFF
cdr3_nt: TGTGCCAGCTCACCACCCTCAGTGAACACTGAAGCTTTCTTT

d_call: .
v_call: TRBV5-1
clone_size: .
j_call: TRBJ2-2
cdr3_aa: CASSLVEAGELFF
cdr3_nt: TGCGCCAGCAGCTTGGTAGAGGCCGGGGAGCTGTTTTTT

d_call: .
v_call: TRBV4-1
clone_size: .
j_call: TRBJ1-5
cdr3_aa: CASSQVLPMNQPQHF
cdr3_nt: TGCGCCAGCAGCCAAGTGCTGCCTATGAATCAGCCCCAGCATTTT

d_call: .
v_call: TRBV18
clone_size: .
j_call: TRBJ2-7
cdr3_aa: CASSQGDMDEQYF
cdr3_nt: TGTGCCAGCTCACAGGGGGATATGGACGAGCAGTACTTC

d_call: .
v_call: TRBV4-2
clone_size: .
j_call: TRBJ2-3
cdr3_aa: CASSREQDTQYF
cdr3_nt: TGTGCCAGCAGCCGCGAGCAGGATACGCAGTATTTT

d_call: .
v_call: TRBV5-5
clone_size: .
j_call: TRBJ2-7
cdr3_aa: CASSQVWGGRDRPYEQYF
cdr3_nt: TGTGCCAGCAGCCAAGTCTGGGGAGGCAGGGATCGGCCGTACGAGCAGTACTTC

d_call: TRBD2
v_call: TRBV30
clone_size: .
j_call: TRBJ2-2
cdr3_aa: CAWSRTSGGELFF
cdr3_nt: TGTGCCTGGAGTCGGACTAGCGGCGGGGAGCTGTTTTTT

d_call: .
v_call: TRBV19
clone_size: .
j_call: TRBJ2-5
cdr3_aa: CASSTSGSGETQYF
cdr3_nt: TGTGCCAGTAGCACCAGTGGGAGTGGTGAGACCCAGTACTTC

d_call: .
v_call: TRBV10-3
clone_size: .
j_call: TRBJ1-6
cdr3_aa: CAISESGGSPLHF
cdr3_nt: TGTGCCATCAGTGAGTCTGGCGGATCACCCCTCCACTTT

d_call: .
v_call: TRBV4-1
clone_size: once
j_call: TRBJ1-4
cdr3_aa: CASSPLRGQRNEKLFF
cdr3_nt: TGCGCCAGCAGCCCCCTTAGAGGACAGCGGAATGAAAAACTGTTTTTT

d_call: .
v_call: TRBV4-2
clone_size: .
j_call: TRBJ1-2
cdr3_aa: CASSPGQTNYGYTF
cdr3_nt: TGTGCCAGCAGCCCAGGACAGACTAACTATGGCTACACCTTC

d_call: .
v_call: TRBV18
clone_size: .
j_call: TRBJ1-2
cdr3_aa: CASSPIPNRGSGYGYTF
cdr3_nt: TGTGCCAGCTCACCCATACCGAACCGAGGAAGTGGGTATGGCTACACCTTC

d_call: .
v_call: TRBV30
clone_size: .
j_call: TRBJ2-7
cdr3_aa: CAWSALHGTGREQYF
cdr3_nt: TGTGCCTGGAGTGCCCTCCACGGGACCGGGCGTGAGCAGTACTTC

d_call: .
v_call: TRBV2
clone_size: .
j_call: TRBJ2-2
cdr3_aa: CASNREVGTGELFF
cdr3_nt: TGTGCCAGCAATCGGGAAGTTGGCACCGGGGAGCTGTTTTTT

d_call: .
v_call: TRBV2
clone_size: .
j_call: TRBJ1-6
cdr3_aa: CATQKDKSSYNSPLHF
cdr3_nt: TGTGCCACCCAGAAGGATAAGAGCTCCTATAATTCACCCCTCCACTTT

d_call: .
v_call: TRBV5-1
clone_size: .
j_call: TRBJ1-1
cdr3_aa: CASSVGTENTEAFF
cdr3_nt: TGCGCCAGCAGCGTGGGGACGGAGAACACTGAAGCTTTCTTT

d_call: TRBD2
v_call: TRBV7-7
clone_size: .
j_call: TRBJ2-7
cdr3_aa: CASGQRGASYEQYF
cdr3_nt: TGTGCTAGCGGGCAGCGGGGGGCCTCCTACGAGCAGTACTTC

d_call: .
v_call: TRBV10-3
clone_size: .
j_call: TRBJ1-1
cdr3_aa: CAISESSVDKAFF
cdr3_nt: TGTGCCATCAGTGAGTCGAGCGTGGATAAAGCTTTCTTT

d_call: .
v_call: TRBV10-3
clone_size: .
j_call: TRBJ1-1
cdr3_aa: CANRGGNNMNTEAFF
cdr3_nt: TGTGCCAACCGGGGGGGAAATAACATGAACACTGAAGCTTTCTTT

d_call: .
v_call: TRBV4-2
clone_size: .
j_call: TRBJ1-3
cdr3_aa: CASSQDVGNTIYF
cdr3_nt: TGTGCCAGCAGCCAAGATGTGGGAAACACCATATATTTT

d_call: .
v_call: TRBV5-1
clone_size: .
j_call: TRBJ1-3
cdr3_aa: CASSPPGSGNTIYF
cdr3_nt: TGCGCCAGCAGCCCGCCAGGATCAGGAAACACCATATATTTT

d_call: .
v_call: TRBV2
clone_size: once
j_call: TRBJ1-5
cdr3_aa: CASSELGGNQPQHF
cdr3_nt: TGTGCCAGCAGTGAACTAGGAGGTAATCAGCCCCAGCATTTT

d_call: TRBD2
v_call: TRBV9
clone_size: .
j_call: TRBJ2-5
cdr3_aa: CASSVDKAGGLETQYF
cdr3_nt: TGTGCCAGCAGCGTAGATAAAGCGGGGGGTTTGGAGACCCAGTACTTC

d_call: TRBD2
v_call: TRBV7-2
clone_size: .
j_call: TRBJ2-5
cdr3_aa: CASSSNPGLAETQYF
cdr3_nt: TGTGCCAGCAGCTCCAACCCTGGACTAGCAGAGACCCAGTACTTC

d_call: .
v_call: TRBV9
clone_size: .
j_call: TRBJ2-3
cdr3_aa: CASSVGSGPGEADTQYF
cdr3_nt: TGTGCCAGCAGCGTAGGGTCAGGGCCCGGGGAGGCAGATACGCAGTATTTT